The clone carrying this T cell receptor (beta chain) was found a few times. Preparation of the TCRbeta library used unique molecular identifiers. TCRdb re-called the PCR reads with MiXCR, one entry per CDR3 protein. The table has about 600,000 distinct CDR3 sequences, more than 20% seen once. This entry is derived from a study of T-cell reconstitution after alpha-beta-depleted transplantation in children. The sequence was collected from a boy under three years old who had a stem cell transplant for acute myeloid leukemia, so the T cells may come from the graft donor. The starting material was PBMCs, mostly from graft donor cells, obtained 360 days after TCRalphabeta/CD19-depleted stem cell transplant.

This chain's CDR3 is CSAAGGSLNTEAFF. The CDR3 DNA is TGCAGTGCCGCCGGGGGGAGCTTGAACACTGAAGCTTTCTTT. V and J are TRBV20-1 and TRBJ1-1; a weak D match, TRBD1 (5 bases). This CDR3 has 14 amino acids. V was shortened by 6 bases and J by 0 bases, with 14 bases between the two germline ends. CDR1 and CDR2 (germline): DFQATT, SNEGSKA (reference sequence).